A single T cell receptor beta chain is shown here with its context. Its matching antigen is unknown. This PCR relied on a set of 60 Vbeta primers and 13 Jbeta primers. Assay used: immunoSEQ multiplex PCR; TCRdb lists only in-frame clones, some missing. The sample holds 20,000 to 25,000 clones. This record belongs to a study of cytomegalovirus exposure and HLA in healthy donors. Study-wide findings and caveats: Accounts indicate the classifier identified cytomegalovirus status with strong specificity and sensitivity.

The sequenced sample consisted of PBMCs. This TCR was sampled from a man aged 55 to 69 in good health and CMV-seropositive.

CDR3 DNA sequence: TGTGCCGTCGGGACAGATAGCAATCAGCCCCAGCATTTT. Encoded protein: CAVGTDSNQPQHF. V is TRBV10-3 and J is TRBJ1-5, with 7 positions matching TRBD1. The trim removed 11 bases at V and 0 bases at J, leaving 4 bases unmatched. The CDR3 spans 13 residues. Per germline, CDR1 ENHRY and CDR2 SYGVKD.